Here is one T cell receptor beta chain with its context. The method was immunoSEQ multiplex PCR; TCRdb's version includes in-frame clones alone and lacks a portion of them. This table holds about 110,000 clones, around 82% found once. This entry is derived from a study of PD-L1 blockade in urothelial cancer. Study overall: Of 28 to 35 patients, about two dozen were males with bladder-origin urothelial cancer.

V was shortened by 2 bases and J by 10 bases, with 18 bases between the two germline ends. The CDR3 has 16 residues. Germline V gene lookup returns CDR1 MDHEN and CDR2 SYDVKM. Material: PBMCs, obtained around atezolizumab (anti-PD-L1) treatment. The chain carries TRBV28 and TRBJ1-6; possibly TRBD1 for D (5 bases). The receptor comes from a man aged 45-65 years with urothelial cancer. The CDR3 region is CASSLASGVRDSPLHF. The CDR3 DNA follows: TGTGCCAGCAGTTTAGCTTCGGGGGTCCGGGACTCACCCCTCCACTTT. The entire variable domain, with the rest obtained from reference TRBV28 and TRBJ1-6, is as follows: DVKVTQSSRYLVKRTGEKVFLECVQDMDHENMFWYRQDPGLGLRLIYFSYDVKMKEKGDIPEGYSVSREKKERFSLILESASTNQTSMYLCASSLASGVRDSPLHFGNGTRLTVT.